This is a list of T cell receptor beta chains from one sample in a study of Graves' ophthalmopathy and Graves' hyperthyroidism. MiXCR was run by TCRdb on the multiplex PCR reads, yielding one entry per CDR3 protein. Counted here are a few hundred thousand distinct CDR3 sequences, about 17% occurring once; the ten biggest clones make up roughly 1.6%. The sequencing sample was made of peripheral blood. The source of these receptors is a woman aged 18-29 years with Graves' ophthalmopathy. Each CDR3 is given with its conserved first and last residue. D genes are given only for firm matches. Clone size is shown for a subset of rows, as once, few, many or a class of expanded clone.

size: many; D: NA; V: TRBV20-1; J: TRBJ1-5; DNA: TGCAGTGCTAGACTCAGGCCGGGGGTAGGCAATCAGCCCCAGCATTTT; CDR3: CSARLRPGVGNQPQHF
size: many; D: NA; V: TRBV12-3/TRBV12-4; J: TRBJ2-5; DNA: TGTGCCAGCAGTCTCCAGGGACAAATCCAAGAGACCCAGTACTTC; CDR3: CASSLQGQIQETQYF
size: many; D: NA; V: TRBV6-5; J: TRBJ1-6; DNA: TGTGCCAGCAGTTCAGAGGGGGTTGGTAATTCACCCCTCCACTTT; CDR3: CASSSEGVGNSPLHF
size: many; D: NA; V: TRBV30; J: TRBJ2-5; DNA: TGTGCCTGGAGTAACCGGTTGGGGGCCCAGTACTTC; CDR3: CAWSNRLGAQYF
size: many; D: NA; V: TRBV30; J: TRBJ2-7; DNA: TGTGCCTGGAGTTTGGGGAACCACGAGCAGTACTTC; CDR3: CAWSLGNHEQYF
size: many; D: NA; V: TRBV30; J: TRBJ2-2; DNA: TGTGCCTGGAGTGTACGTCGACAGGACGGGGAGCTGTTTTTT; CDR3: CAWSVRRQDGELFF
size: many; D: TRBD2; V: TRBV28; J: TRBJ2-7; DNA: TGTGCCAGCAGTTTGTCTAGCGGGAGTGTTTACGAGCAGTACTTC; CDR3: CASSLSSGSVYEQYF
size: many; D: NA; V: TRBV11-1; J: TRBJ2-7; DNA: TGTGCCAGCAGCATACCTTATCGGGACTCCTCGGGGGAGCAGTACTTC; CDR3: CASSIPYRDSSGEQYF
size: many; D: NA; V: TRBV7-6; J: TRBJ1-1; DNA: TGTGCCAGCAGCTTAGCTCCCCAGAACACTGAAGCTTTCTTT; CDR3: CASSLAPQNTEAFF
size: many; D: NA; V: TRBV24-1; J: TRBJ1-2; DNA: TGTGCCACCAGTGATTCTTCTGATGGCTACACCTTC; CDR3: CATSDSSDGYTF
size: many; D: TRBD2; V: TRBV12-3/TRBV12-4; J: TRBJ2-7; DNA: TGTGCCAGCAGTTTAGCCGGACTAGCGGGAGGGAACTACGAGCAGTACTTC; CDR3: CASSLAGLAGGNYEQYF
size: many; D: NA; V: TRBV28; J: TRBJ1-5; DNA: TGTGCCAGCAGTTCCCGGAGCTTTGGGGGCAATCAGCCCCAGCATTTT; CDR3: CASSSRSFGGNQPQHF
size: many; D: TRBD2; V: TRBV6-1; J: TRBJ2-7; DNA: TGTGCCAGCCAAGAAGCGGGAGGGATCTACGAGCAGTACTTC; CDR3: CASQEAGGIYEQYF
size: many; D: NA; V: TRBV28; J: TRBJ2-7; DNA: TGTGCCAGCAGTTTATGGCCTTACGAGCAGTACTTC; CDR3: CASSLWPYEQYF
size: many; D: TRBD1; V: TRBV10-3; J: TRBJ2-2; DNA: TGTGCCATCACCCCTGGACAGGGGAGGACCGGGGAGCTGTTTTTT; CDR3: CAITPGQGRTGELFF
size: many; D: TRBD1; V: TRBV19; J: TRBJ1-5; DNA: TGTGCCAGTAGCGCCGGGACAGGATTCAATCAGCCCCAGCATTTT; CDR3: CASSAGTGFNQPQHF
size: many; D: TRBD1; V: TRBV27; J: TRBJ1-6; DNA: TGTGCCAGCAGTTTATCGGACAGGCGAAACAATTCACCCCTCCACTTT; CDR3: CASSLSDRRNNSPLHF
size: NA; D: TRBD2; V: TRBV6-5; J: TRBJ2-2; DNA: TGTGCCAGCAGTTCGATCGGACTAGCTAACACCGGGGAGCTGTTTTTT; CDR3: CASSSIGLANTGELFF
size: many; D: TRBD1; V: TRBV6-5; J: TRBJ1-2; DNA: TGTGCCAGCCTTACAGGGGACGGTGGGGGCTACACCTTC; CDR3: CASLTGDGGGYTF
size: NA; D: TRBD1; V: TRBV11-1; J: TRBJ1-1; DNA: TGTGCCAGCAGCTCCAGGGGGCCATTTGAAGCTTTCTTT; CDR3: CASSSRGPFEAFF
size: many; D: NA; V: TRBV28; J: TRBJ1-6; DNA: TGTGCCAGCGGGACGGTCTCCTATAATTCACCCCTCCACTTT; CDR3: CASGTVSYNSPLHF
size: NA; D: TRBD1; V: TRBV2; J: TRBJ2-7; DNA: TGTGCCAGCAGTGCCGGGACAGGGCTTTGGCAGTACTTC; CDR3: CASSAGTGLWQYF
size: many; D: TRBD1; V: TRBV5-1; J: TRBJ1-1; DNA: TGCGCCAGCAGCTTCTACAAACCGGGACAGGGAGCGGCTGAAGCTTTCTTT; CDR3: CASSFYKPGQGAAEAFF
size: many; D: TRBD1; V: TRBV10-3; J: TRBJ1-2; DNA: TGTGCCATCAGTGGAGGCGACAGGGGAAACTATGGCTACACCTTC; CDR3: CAISGGDRGNYGYTF
size: many; D: NA; V: TRBV10-3; J: TRBJ1-1; DNA: TGTGCCATCAGTGAGTCTAGAGAGAACACTGAAGCTTTCTTT; CDR3: CAISESRENTEAFF
size: many; D: NA; V: TRBV6-1; J: TRBJ1-5; DNA: TGTGCCAGCAGTGGGTCTGAGGAAGGGCAGCCCCAGCATTTT; CDR3: CASSGSEEGQPQHF
size: NA; D: NA; V: TRBV27; J: TRBJ2-7; DNA: TGTGCCAGCAGTCTCCTGACAGTCCCCCCCTACGAGCAGTACTTC; CDR3: CASSLLTVPPYEQYF
size: many; D: TRBD1; V: TRBV7-8; J: TRBJ1-2; DNA: TGTGCCAGCAGCTCGAGACTTCCGGGACAGAAGCTTGGGTATGGCTACACCTTC; CDR3: CASSSRLPGQKLGYGYTF
size: many; D: NA; V: TRBV9; J: TRBJ2-2; DNA: TGTGCCAGCAGCGTAGCAGGAGTTGGCGGGGAGCTGTTTTTT; CDR3: CASSVAGVGGELFF
size: many; D: TRBD2; V: TRBV6-2/TRBV6-3; J: TRBJ2-2; DNA: TGTGCCAGCAGTTACGAGGGGCTAGCGGGGAGCACCGGGGAGCTGTTTTTT; CDR3: CASSYEGLAGSTGELFF
size: many; D: NA; V: TRBV7-2; J: TRBJ1-5; DNA: TGTGCCAGCAGCTTCCTGCCCCAACTGGGGGGCGTCGGCAATCAGCCCCAGCATTTT; CDR3: CASSFLPQLGGVGNQPQHF
size: NA; D: NA; V: TRBV27; J: TRBJ2-2; DNA: TGTGCCAGCAGTTTAGGGGGCCCCTACGGGGAGCTGTTTTTT; CDR3: CASSLGGPYGELFF
size: many; D: TRBD1; V: TRBV18; J: TRBJ2-5; DNA: TGTGCCAGCTCACCAGAACAGGGGGCACAAGAGACCCAGTACTTC; CDR3: CASSPEQGAQETQYF
size: many; D: TRBD2; V: TRBV11-3; J: TRBJ2-7; DNA: TGTGCCAGCAGCGGATTACGGGGTCGGACTAGCACCGAGCAGTACTTC; CDR3: CASSGLRGRTSTEQYF
size: many; D: TRBD1; V: TRBV19; J: TRBJ1-1; DNA: TGTGCCAGTAGTAACCGACAGGGGAAGAGGGAAACTGAAGCTTTCTTT; CDR3: CASSNRQGKRETEAFF
size: many; D: NA; V: TRBV5-1; J: TRBJ2-2; DNA: TGCGCCAGCAGCTTGGGGACAGTGATGGCCGGGGAGCTGTTTTTT; CDR3: CASSLGTVMAGELFF
size: NA; D: NA; V: TRBV27; J: TRBJ1-3; DNA: TGTGCCAGCAGTCGAAGGCCGGGAAACACCATATATTTT; CDR3: CASSRRPGNTIYF
size: few; D: TRBD2; V: TRBV5-1; J: TRBJ2-5; DNA: TGCGCCAGCAGCTCTACCTCGGGAGGAGGAGAGACCCAGTACTTC; CDR3: CASSSTSGGGETQYF
size: many; D: NA; V: TRBV11-2; J: TRBJ2-6; DNA: TGTGCCAGCAGCTCAGGAGGGGGCGGCTCTGGGGCCAACGTCCTGACTTTC; CDR3: CASSSGGGGSGANVLTF
size: once; D: TRBD2; V: TRBV6-1; J: TRBJ2-7; DNA: TGTGCCAGCAGCACGGGACTAGCGGGAAACGAGCAGTACTTC; CDR3: CASSTGLAGNEQYF
size: many; D: NA; V: TRBV20-1; J: TRBJ1-6; DNA: TGCAGTGCCCCCGTTCCTCCGGGAATTAATTCACCCCTCCACTTT; CDR3: CSAPVPPGINSPLHF
size: many; D: TRBD2; V: TRBV9; J: TRBJ2-7; DNA: TGTGCCAGCAGCGTAGGAGCGGGAGCCTACGAGCAGTACTTC; CDR3: CASSVGAGAYEQYF
size: NA; D: TRBD1; V: TRBV3-1; J: TRBJ1-5; DNA: TGTGCCAGCAGCCAAGGTAGGGACAGGGGGCCCAGTCAGCCCCAGCATTTT; CDR3: CASSQGRDRGPSQPQHF
size: many; D: NA; V: TRBV11-2; J: TRBJ2-5; DNA: TGTGCCAGCAGTCGTAGCGGAGGAGAAGAGACCCAGTACTTC; CDR3: CASSRSGGEETQYF
size: many; D: NA; V: TRBV12-3/TRBV12-4; J: TRBJ2-7; DNA: TGTGCCAGCAGGCCTGGGGGGCCGGTATACGAGCAGTACTTC; CDR3: CASRPGGPVYEQYF
size: NA; D: TRBD2; V: TRBV20-1; J: TRBJ2-7; DNA: TGCAGTGCTGAACCTAGCGGGAGGGCCTACGAGCAGTACTTC; CDR3: CSAEPSGRAYEQYF
size: many; D: NA; V: TRBV4-2; J: TRBJ1-6; DNA: TGTGCCAGCAGCTCAAAGAATGAGAATTCACCCCTCCACTTT; CDR3: CASSSKNENSPLHF
size: many; D: NA; V: TRBV11-2; J: TRBJ2-2; DNA: TGTGCCAGCAACCCTACGAACACCGGGGAGCTGTTTTTT; CDR3: CASNPTNTGELFF
size: many; D: TRBD1; V: TRBV20-1; J: TRBJ1-1; DNA: TGCAGTGCTAGGGGACAGGGGGGGAACACTGAAGCTTTCTTT; CDR3: CSARGQGGNTEAFF
size: many; D: NA; V: TRBV6-2/TRBV6-3; J: TRBJ2-7; DNA: TGTGCCAGCAGTTACAGCTTCGTGCGGCGGCGATACGAGCAGTACTTC; CDR3: CASSYSFVRRRYEQYF
size: many; D: NA; V: TRBV13; J: TRBJ2-2; DNA: TGTGCCAGCAGCTCCCAACTAAGCCTAGCCACCGGGGAGCTGTTTTTT; CDR3: CASSSQLSLATGELFF
size: many; D: NA; V: TRBV7-2; J: TRBJ2-4; DNA: TGTGCCAGCAGCCGGACGAAGCGGATTCAGTACTTC; CDR3: CASSRTKRIQYF
size: NA; D: NA; V: TRBV4-2; J: TRBJ2-2; DNA: TGTGCCAGCGCGATAGGGGAAAGTAAGGAGCTGTTTTTT; CDR3: CASAIGESKELFF
size: many; D: NA; V: TRBV19; J: TRBJ1-5; DNA: TGTGCCAGTACCCAGGATAGTTCTTATCAGCCCCAGCATTTT; CDR3: CASTQDSSYQPQHF
size: many; D: NA; V: TRBV2; J: TRBJ1-6; DNA: TGTGCCAGCCGCCTCCATAATTCACCCCTCCACTTT; CDR3: CASRLHNSPLHF
size: many; D: NA; V: TRBV20-1; J: TRBJ1-3; DNA: TGCAGTGCTAGGAGGGGGAGGGGGGGCGGACTAGCCGGAAACACCATATATTTT; CDR3: CSARRGRGGGLAGNTIYF
size: many; D: NA; V: TRBV20-1; J: TRBJ1-5; DNA: TGCAGTGCTAGACGGAGTTTGGGGCCAAATCAGCCCCAGCATTTT; CDR3: CSARRSLGPNQPQHF
size: many; D: NA; V: TRBV28; J: TRBJ1-6; DNA: TGTGCCAGCAGCCCACGTTTTGGGGCGCATAATTCACCCCTCCACTTT; CDR3: CASSPRFGAHNSPLHF